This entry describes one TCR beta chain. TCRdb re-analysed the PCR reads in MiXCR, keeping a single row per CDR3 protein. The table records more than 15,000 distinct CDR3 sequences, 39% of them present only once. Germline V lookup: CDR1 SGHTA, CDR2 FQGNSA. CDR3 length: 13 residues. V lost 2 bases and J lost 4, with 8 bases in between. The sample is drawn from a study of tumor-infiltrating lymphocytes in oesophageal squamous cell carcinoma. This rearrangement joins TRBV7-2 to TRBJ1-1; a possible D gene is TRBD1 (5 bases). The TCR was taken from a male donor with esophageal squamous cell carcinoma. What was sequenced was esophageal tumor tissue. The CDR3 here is CASSLSGGTEAFF. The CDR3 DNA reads TGTGCCAGCAGCTTATCGGGGGGCACTGAAGCTTTCTTT.